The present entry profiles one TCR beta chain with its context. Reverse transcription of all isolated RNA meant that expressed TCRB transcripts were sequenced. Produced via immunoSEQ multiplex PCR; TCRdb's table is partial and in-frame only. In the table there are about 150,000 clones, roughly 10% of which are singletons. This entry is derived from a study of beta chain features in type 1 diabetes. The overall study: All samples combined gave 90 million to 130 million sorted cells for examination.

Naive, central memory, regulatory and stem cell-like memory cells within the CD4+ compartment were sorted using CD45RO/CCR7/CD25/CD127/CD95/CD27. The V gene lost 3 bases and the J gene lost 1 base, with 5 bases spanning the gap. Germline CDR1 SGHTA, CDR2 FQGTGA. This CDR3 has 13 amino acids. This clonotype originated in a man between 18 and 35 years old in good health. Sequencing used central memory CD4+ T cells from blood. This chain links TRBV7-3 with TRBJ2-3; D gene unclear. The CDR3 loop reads CASSFSRTDTQYF. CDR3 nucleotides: TGTGCCAGCAGCTTCAGTCGCACAGATACGCAGTATTTT.